This TCR beta chain was captured in a study of blood T cell repertoires in COVID-19. Data came from immunoSEQ multiplex PCR; TCRdb stores just in-frame clones and leaves some out. Here the sample spans hundreds of thousands of clones, about 91% being singletons. The sequence derives from a woman aged 45-65 years with COVID-19, enrolled during active disease. The sequenced material came from peripheral blood.

The CDR3 spells CASSVDGRGGGELFF. The CDR3 coding sequence is TGTGCCAGCAGCGTAGACGGGCGGGGAGGAGGGGAGCTGTTTTTT. The chain employs TRBV9 and TRBJ2-2; TRBD2 might be the D (6 bases). The CDR3 has 15 residues. Germline V gene sequence: CDR1 SGDLS, CDR2 YYNGEE. Trimming cost V 0 bases and J 8 bases, with 14 bases left between them.